These T cell receptor beta chains were read from a single sample in a study of somatic mutations in cytotoxic T cells in rheumatoid arthritis. The protocol was immunoSEQ multiplex PCR, while the TCRdb copy is restricted to in-frame clones and leaves out a portion. The data hold fewer than 30,000 clones, with roughly 69% observed a single time. Sequenced material: CD8+ T cells sorted from blood. All receptors derive from a woman aged 18-35 years in good health. The CDR3 runs from the conserved cysteine through the conserved F or W. D genes are given only for firm matches. Size values are once, few and many counts, or a class for expanded clones, and some rows have none.

>TRBD2|TRBJ2-3|TRBV28|once
TGTGCCAGCAGTCCCCTCGGGACTAGCGTCGCGGATACGCAGTATTTT
CASSPLGTSVADTQYF
>-|TRBJ2-1|TRBV6-1|-
TGTGCCAGCAACTGGCGACTAAACAATGAGCAGTTCTTC
CASNWRLNNEQFF
>-|TRBJ2-7|TRBV29-1|few
TGCAGCGTTGAAGGGCTTGGAGGTGAAAACTACGAGCAGTACTTC
CSVEGLGGENYEQYF
>-|TRBJ2-3|TRBV6-1|-
TGTGCCAGCAGTGTCGGGTTTGGCGCAGATACGCAGTATTTT
CASSVGFGADTQYF
>-|TRBJ2-1|TRBV7-9|few
TGTGCCAGCAGCCCGTACAGGGCGAATGAGCAGTTCTTC
CASSPYRANEQFF
>TRBD1|TRBJ1-1|TRBV30|-
TGTGCCTGGAGTGATCGGGGACAGGGCACTGAAGCTTTCTTT
CAWSDRGQGTEAFF
>-|TRBJ2-1|TRBV30|few
TGTGCCTGGAGTGGTAGCGGAGATGAGCAGTTCTTC
CAWSGSGDEQFF
>-|TRBJ1-2|TRBV7-6|-
TGTGCCAGCAGCCCGGGACACCTCTATGGCTACACCTTC
CASSPGHLYGYTF
>-|TRBJ2-7|TRBV28|-
TGTGCCAGCGTCGCGGGGCACTCCTACGAGCAGTACTTC
CASVAGHSYEQYF
>TRBD1|TRBJ1-2|TRBV6-6|-
TGTGCCAGCAGTTACACCGGGACAGGCTATGGCTACACCTTC
CASSYTGTGYGYTF
>TRBD1|TRBJ1-5|TRBV10-1|-
TGCGCCACCCCAACTCCGGGACAGGGACAAATTAGCAATCAGCCCCAGCATTTT
CATPTPGQGQISNQPQHF
>-|TRBJ1-2|TRBV28|-
TGTGCCAGCAGGGCCTCATACTATGGCTACACCTTC
CASRASYYGYTF
>-|TRBJ1-1|TRBV7-9|-
TGTGCCAGCAGCTTAGGGGGCAGCATGAACACTGAAGCTTTCTTT
CASSLGGSMNTEAFF
>-|TRBJ1-4|TRBV6-1|once
TGTGCCAGCAGCCCCCCGGTGGGGGGCACCGGGGAACTGTTTTTT
CASSPPVGGTGELFF
>TRBD1|TRBJ2-3|TRBV11-2|-
TGTGCCAGCAGCTACGTAGGGACAGGTTCCGCAGATACGCAGTATTTT
CASSYVGTGSADTQYF
>TRBD2|TRBJ2-7|TRBV5-4|-
TGTGCCAGCAGCCAAACCCAACTAGCGGAAAGCTCCTACGAGCAGTACTTC
CASSQTQLAESSYEQYF
>-|TRBJ2-1|TRBV10-2|once
TGCGCCAGCAGTGTACTGGCCCTATACAATGAGCAGTTCTTC
CASSVLALYNEQFF
>-|TRBJ2-7|TRBV27|-
TGTGCCAGCAGTTACGGGATAGACTACGAGCAGTACTTC
CASSYGIDYEQYF
>-|TRBJ2-7|TRBV4-1|-
TGCGCCAGCAGCCAAGAGCAGGGTTACGAGCAGTACTTC
CASSQEQGYEQYF
>TRBD2|TRBJ2-1|TRBV9|-
TGTGCCAGCAGCGTAGATTGGGACTACTACAATGAGCAGTTCTTC
CASSVDWDYYNEQFF
>TRBD1|TRBJ1-1|TRBV15|-
TGTGCCACCAGCACTAACGTGGGCAGGGAAGGGACAGGAGGAACTGAAGCTTTCTTT
CATSTNVGREGTGGTEAFF
>TRBD2|TRBJ2-1|TRBV30|-
TGTGCCTGGAGTGGCCCGGGGACTAGCGTTTTAAGCTCCTACAATGAGCAGTTCTTC
CAWSGPGTSVLSSYNEQFF
>-|TRBJ1-4|TRBV5-6|few
TGTGCCAGCAGCCTGGGAGTGGAGGATGGAAAACTGTTTTTT
CASSLGVEDGKLFF
>TRBD1|TRBJ1-5|TRBV19|few
TGTGCCAGTAGTATGGGAGCGCCGGGACAGGATTTCTATCAGCCCCAGCATTTT
CASSMGAPGQDFYQPQHF
>-|TRBJ2-5|TRBV9|-
TGTGCCAGCAGCCTGGAGGCGGGGGCGGGGGAGACCCAGTACTTC
CASSLEAGAGETQYF